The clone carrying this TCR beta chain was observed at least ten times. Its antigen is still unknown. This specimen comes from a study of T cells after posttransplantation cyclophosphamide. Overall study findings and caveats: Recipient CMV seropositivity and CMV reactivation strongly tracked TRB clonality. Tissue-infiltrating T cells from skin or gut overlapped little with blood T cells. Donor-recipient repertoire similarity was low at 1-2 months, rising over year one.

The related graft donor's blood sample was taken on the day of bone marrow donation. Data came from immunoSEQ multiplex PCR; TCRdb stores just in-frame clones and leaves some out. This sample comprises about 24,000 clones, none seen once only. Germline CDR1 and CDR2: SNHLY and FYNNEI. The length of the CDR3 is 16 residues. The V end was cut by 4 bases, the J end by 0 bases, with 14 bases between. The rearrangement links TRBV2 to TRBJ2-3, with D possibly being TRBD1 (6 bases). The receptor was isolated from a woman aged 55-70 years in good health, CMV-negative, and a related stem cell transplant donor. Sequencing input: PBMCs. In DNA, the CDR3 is TGTGCCAGCAGTGGAGGTCGGGACACAAGCACAGATACGCAGTATTTT. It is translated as CASSGGRDTSTDTQYF.